The TCR beta chain described here comes from a study of shared clonotypes between healthy human individuals. Germline CDR1 and CDR2: MDHEN and SYDVKM. The ends were cut back, 4 bases at V and 0 bases at J, with 18 bases in the middle. CDR3 length: 17 residues. Measured with immunoSEQ multiplex PCR; TCRdb has only the in-frame clones, and not every one. This table holds 550,000 to 800,000 clones, about 90% found once. The V and J genes are TRBV28 and TRBJ2-5; the D gene is possibly TRBD1 (7 bases). This clonotype originated in a man between 18 and 29 years old in good health. Some clones in this sample may be carry-over from other donors' samples. The sequenced sample was memory CD8+ T cells from PBMCs. The subset is: CD45RO+ cells pooled with CCR7-negative TemRA cells. The CDR3 DNA reads TGTGCCAGCAGTTCCAACGGCGGGACAGACTACCAAGAGACCCAGTACTTC. This codes for CASSSNGGTDYQETQYF.